Shown below are 26 T cell receptor beta chains from a single sample sequenced in a study of shared clonotypes between healthy human individuals. The assay was immunoSEQ multiplex PCR, and TCRdb's table has in-frame clones only and misses some. Of hundreds of thousands of clones listed, under 80% are singletons. The sequenced sample consisted of memory CD4+ T cells sorted from blood. The subset: CD45RA-negative fraction. The receptors originated from a woman aged 25 to 45 in good health.

This clone was seen only a few times. This chain links TRBV7-2 with TRBJ2-3, with D unresolved. This CDR3 is 14 amino acids long. Germline V lookup: CDR1 SGHTA, CDR2 FQGNSA. V was trimmed by 0 bases and J by 2 bases, leaving 6 bases between them. The CDR3 is CASSLAVLTDTQYF. As DNA, the CDR3 is TGTGCCAGCAGCTTAGCGGTACTCACAGATACGCAGTATTTT.

Points on this clone: An end of the junction differs from the germline gene, which may be a read error. Other DNA sequences in this sample translate to the same CDR3. The CDR3 sequence is CASSLAPNYGYTF. The CDR3 DNA reads as TGCGCCAGCAGCTTGGCTCCTAATTATGGCTACACCTTC. The chain has TRBV5-1 and TRBJ1-2; D is uncertain. This CDR3 has 13 amino acids. Germline lookup yields CDR1 SGHRS and CDR2 YFSETQ.

This rearrangement joins TRBV2 to TRBJ1-2, with TRBD1 matching over 7 bases. Germline V gives CDR1 SNHLY, CDR2 FYNNEI. This CDR3 region has 13 residues. Germline trimming cut 4 bases from V and 7 bases from J; bases unmatched to any gene: 6. The CDR3 region has the DNA TGTGCCAGCAGTGCTACAAGGGACAGTGGCTACACCTTC. Translation gives CASSATRDSGYTF.

The chain combines TRBV18 with TRBJ2-4; D remains unclear. The length of the CDR3 is 13 residues. Germline V CDR1 and CDR2: KGHSH, LQKENI. Trimming stripped 3 bases from V and 0 bases from J, with 3 bases between. As DNA, the CDR3 is TGTGCCAGCTCACCTGTAGCCAAAAACATTCAGTACTTC. Encoded protein: CASSPVAKNIQYF.

This chain joins TRBV28 and TRBJ1-2; 7 bases are shared with TRBD1. Trimming removed 4 bases from V and 0 bases from J; junction bases left unmatched: 5. This CDR3 is built from 15 residues. Germline V gene lookup returns CDR1 MDHEN and CDR2 SYDVKM. CDR3 nucleotides: TGTGCCAGCAGTTCCCCCGGGACAGCTAACTATGGCTACACCTTC. It yields the protein CASSSPGTANYGYTF.

On this clone: Other DNA sequences from this sample encode an identical CDR3 as well. The CDR3 nucleotides are TGCGCCAGCAGCCTAGGGGACACTGAAGCTTTCTTT. Its translation is CASSLGDTEAFF. This chain joins TRBV5-1 and TRBJ1-1; TRBD1 might be the D (5 bases). The germline V and J ends were trimmed by 4 bases and 3 bases, with 7 bases remaining between them. This CDR3 spans 12 amino acids. CDR1 SGHRS and CDR2 YFSETQ come from the germline V gene.

Written as DNA, the CDR3 is TGCGCCAGCAGCCAAGATTGGTGGCGGGAGGGAACAGATACGCAGTATTTT. It specifies CASSQDWWREGTDTQYF. The V and J genes are TRBV4-1 and TRBJ2-3, with TRBD2 matching 9 bases. The V gene's germline CDR1 is MGHRA and CDR2 YSYEKL. The CDR3 covers 17 residues. V was pared by 0 bases and J by 3 bases, with 7 bases of the junction left unmatched.

The V and J genes are TRBV28 and TRBJ2-3; D may be TRBD1 or TRBD2 (6 bases each). Germline V lookup: CDR1 MDHEN, CDR2 SYDVKM. The V gene lost 5 bases and the J gene lost 0 bases, with 21 bases spanning the gap. The CDR3 covers 18 residues. CDR3 residues: CASSEVILGGPSTDTQYF. The CDR3 DNA reads TGTGCCAGCAGTGAGGTGATATTAGGGGGGCCGAGCACAGATACGCAGTATTTT.

The chain joins TRBV19 to TRBJ2-7, with D perhaps TRBD2 (7 bases). V gave up 3 bases and J gave up 1 base, with 10 bases separating them. CDR1 and CDR2 from the germline V gene are LNHDA and SQIVND (reference sequence). The CDR3 sequence is 14 residues long. DNA for the CDR3: TGTGCCAGTAGTATGGGGGGGGCTTCCTACGAGCAGTACTTC. Translation: CASSMGGASYEQYF. Based on the CDR3 plus reference TRBV19 and TRBJ2-7, the full variable domain is DGGITQSPKYLFRKEGQNVTLSCEQNLNHDAMYWYRQDPGQGLRLIYYSQIVNDFQKGDIAEGYSVSREKKESFPLTVTSAQKNPTAFYLCASSMGGASYEQYFGPGTRLTVT.

This clone was counted a few times. The V call is TRBV10-3, the J call TRBJ2-3; weak D call: TRBD1 (6 bases). With 10 bases removed from V and 2 bases from J, the gap between germline ends came to 16 bases. The CDR3 contains 14 residues. Germline V gene data show CDR1 as ENHRY and CDR2 as SYGVKD. The CDR3 DNA follows: TGTGCCACCGCGCACGGGGACAACACAGATACGCAGTATTTT. This encodes CATAHGDNTDTQYF.

This sequence joins TRBV7-8 and TRBJ1-5; possibly TRBD1 for D (5 bases). The CDR3 loop spans 16 amino acids. Germline V gives CDR1 SGHVS, CDR2 FQNEAQ. The V and J ends lost 2 bases and 6 bases respectively, with 17 bases between them. DNA of the CDR3: TGTGCCAGCAGCTTATTCCGGGACTCAAGGAGTCAGCCCCAGCATTTT. Its translation is CASSLFRDSRSQPQHF.

This clone was observed once. This rearrangement joins TRBV7-6 to TRBJ2-7; D may be TRBD2 (5 bases). V was clipped by 5 bases and J by 3 bases, with 14 bases between them. The V gene's germline CDR1 is SGHVS and CDR2 FNYEAQ. The CDR3 loop spans 14 amino acids. The DNA of the CDR3 is TGTGCCAGCAGCCCGGGGTGGGATAGCTACGAGCAGTACTTC. It yields the protein CASSPGWDSYEQYF.

This chain connects TRBV5-8 to TRBJ2-2; no definite D call. V was trimmed by 0 bases and J by 6 bases, leaving 15 bases between them. CDR1 is SGHTS, CDR2 YDEGEE, per germline. The length of the CDR3 is 16 residues. The CDR3 region is CASSLGTDIFAGELFF. The CDR3 DNA is TGTGCCAGCAGCTTGGGCACGGATATATTCGCCGGGGAGCTGTTTTTT.

This chain links TRBV4-1 with TRBJ2-7; D is unclear. Trimming took 1 base from V and 0 from J, leaving 13 bases between them. The V gene's germline CDR1 is MGHRA and CDR2 YSYEKL. CDR3 length: 16 residues. DNA of the CDR3: TGCGCCAGCAGCCAAGGCAACGGCCGAAGCTCCTACGAGCAGTACTTC. The encoded protein is CASSQGNGRSSYEQYF.

The chain is built from TRBV9 and TRBJ1-1; D is possibly TRBD1 (6 bases). Germline CDR1 reads SGDLS; CDR2 reads YYNGEE. With 0 bases removed from V and 4 bases from J, the gap between germline ends came to 16 bases. This CDR3 region has 16 residues. The CDR3 DNA sequence: TGTGCCAGCAGCGTAGCCCCACACAGGGCTGGCACTGAAGCTTTCTTT. The encoded protein is CASSVAPHRAGTEAFF.

This clone turned up a few times. Additional DNA sequences in this sample encode the identical CDR3. This chain connects TRBV5-1 to TRBJ1-1; 7 bases line up with TRBD1. Per germline, CDR1 SGHRS and CDR2 YFSETQ. V lost 0 bases to trimming and J lost 3 bases; unmatched junction nucleotides: 5. The CDR3 is made up of 15 amino acids. CDR3 residues: CASSLGDRDYTEAFF. The CDR3 DNA reads as TGCGCCAGCAGCTTGGGGGACAGAGACTACACTGAAGCTTTCTTT.

The V and J genes are TRBV29-1 and TRBJ2-1, with D perhaps TRBD2 (7 bases). Germline loops: CDR1 SQVTM, CDR2 ANQGSEA. The CDR3 is 15 amino acids. V lost 2 bases to trimming and J lost 8 bases, with 19 bases between them. This chain's CDR3 is CSVEFGGPQVHEQFF. The CDR3 nucleotides are TGCAGCGTTGAATTCGGGGGGCCGCAGGTCCATGAGCAGTTCTTC.

V and J are TRBV5-1 and TRBJ1-1; unclear D gene. Per the germline V gene, CDR1 is SGHRS and CDR2 is YFSETQ. The CDR3 is made up of 14 amino acids. V shed 5 bases and J shed 0 bases, with 11 bases lying between them. This chain's CDR3 is CASSPSLMNTEAFF. CDR3 DNA: TGCGCCAGCAGTCCCAGTCTCATGAACACTGAAGCTTTCTTT.

The CDR3 nucleotides are TGTGCCAGCAGTGTTTTAGCCCTCGAGCAGTACTTC. This translates into CASSVLALEQYF. This chain joins TRBV2 and TRBJ2-7; D ambiguous. The CDR3 is made up of 12 amino acids. Trimming removed 4 bases at V and 6 bases at J, with 10 bases between. Germline V lookup: CDR1 SNHLY, CDR2 FYNNEI.

This chain connects TRBV28 to TRBJ1-2, with D unclear. The CDR3 runs 13 residues. CDR1 is MDHEN, CDR2 SYDVKM, per germline. V lost 5 bases and J lost 5, with 12 bases in between. CDR3: CASSAFVGYGYTF. For the CDR3, the DNA is TGTGCCAGCAGTGCATTCGTCGGGTATGGCTACACCTTC.

The chain joins TRBV28 to TRBJ2-2; D gene uncertain. The V and J ends lost 3 bases and 0 bases respectively, with 5 bases between them. Germline V gene lookup returns CDR1 MDHEN and CDR2 SYDVKM. This CDR3 comprises 14 residues. As DNA, the CDR3 is TGTGCCAGCAGTTTGCAGGCGAACACCGGGGAGCTGTTTTTT. Residues: CASSLQANTGELFF.

The rearrangement uses TRBV19 and TRBJ2-7, with D unclear. This CDR3 comprises 14 residues. CDR1 is LNHDA and CDR2 is SQIVND in the germline V gene (reference sequence). The V gene lost 1 base and the J gene lost 1 base, with 8 bases spanning the gap. CDR3 loop: CASSIGARSYEQYF. The CDR3 DNA follows: TGTGCCAGTAGTATAGGAGCCAGATCCTACGAGCAGTACTTC. The whole variable domain, filled in from reference TRBV19 and TRBJ2-7, reads DGGITQSPKYLFRKEGQNVTLSCEQNLNHDAMYWYRQDPGQGLRLIYYSQIVNDFQKGDIAEGYSVSREKKESFPLTVTSAQKNPTAFYLCASSIGARSYEQYFGPGTRLTVT.

This clone was counted a few times. This rearrangement joins TRBV6-4 to TRBJ2-2; the D gene is possibly TRBD1 (8 bases). Germline assignment: CDR1 MRHNA and CDR2 SNTAGT. The V end lost 4 bases, the J end lost 5 bases, and 14 bases lay between the germline ends. The length of the CDR3 is 15 residues. This chain's CDR3 is CASSAAQGGTGELFF. In nucleotides, the CDR3 is TGTGCCAGCAGTGCCGCACAGGGGGGGACCGGGGAGCTGTTTTTT.

This chain links TRBV18 with TRBJ2-7, with 10 bases aligning to TRBD2. Unmatched junction bases numbered 6, after V lost 5 bases and J lost 2 bases. CDR3 length: 15 amino acids. Germline values: CDR1 KGHSH, CDR2 LQKENI. The CDR3 DNA is TGTGCCAGCTCATCCGGGACTAGCGAAACCTACGAGCAGTACTTC. Amino acids: CASSSGTSETYEQYF.

This sequence joins TRBV2 and TRBJ2-1, with D maybe TRBD1 (6 bases). Trimming shortened V by 7 bases and J by 8 bases, and 9 bases separated the two germline ends. The CDR3 is made up of 11 amino acids. The germline CDR1 and CDR2 sequences are SNHLY and FYNNEI. The CDR3 reads CASNRADEQFF. CDR3 bases: TGTGCCAGCAACAGGGCGGATGAGCAGTTCTTC.

The rearrangement joins TRBV10-3 to TRBJ1-2, with TRBD1 matching over 9 bases. The CDR3 is 13 residues long. Germline V CDR1 and CDR2: ENHRY, SYGVKD. The ends lost 9 bases at V and 5 bases at J; junction bases unmatched: 7. In DNA, the CDR3 is TGTGCCATAGCTGGGACAGGGAAATATGGCTACACCTTC. Protein sequence: CAIAGTGKYGYTF.